Below are 6 T cell receptor beta chains sequenced from a single sample in a study of blood T cell repertoires in COVID-19 (dated by TCRdb to 2018 to 2021). Libraries were prepared through the immunoSEQ multiplex PCR assay. The immuneACCESS repertoire file appears here via TCRdb, limited to in-frame rearrangements. These files lack a portion of the clones; in checked studies, under half of the deficit traces to unresolved V genes, and the cause of the others is not known. This sample is represented by approximately 670,000 clones; 70% to 90% of them were singletons. The top ten hold over 0.2% of the sample. The source material was peripheral blood. Receptor source: a woman younger than 35 with acute or convalescent COVID-19.

This sequence joins TRBV5-1 and TRBJ2-1, with D maybe TRBD2 (6 bases). This CDR3 is built from 17 residues. Germline V lookup: CDR1 SGHRS, CDR2 YFSETQ. V lost 0 bases and J lost 7, with 20 bases in between. The CDR3 here is CASSLAEAGLGKNEQFF. The CDR3, as DNA: TGCGCCAGCAGCTTGGCCGAGGCGGGGTTGGGGAAAAATGAGCAGTTCTTC.

V usage is TRBV5-6 and J usage is TRBJ2-7; D remains ambiguous. In germline, CDR1 is SGHDT, CDR2 YYEEEE. The CDR3 is made up of 11 amino acids. V dropped 4 bases and J dropped 6 bases, with 8 bases sitting between them. CDR3 residues: CASSLLSEQYF. The CDR3 DNA is TGTGCCAGCAGCCTTCTGAGCGAGCAGTACTTC.

This chain uses TRBV5-5 with TRBJ2-3; D possibly corresponds to TRBD2 (5 bases). Trimming shortened V by 2 bases and J by 0 bases, and 13 bases separated the two germline ends. Germline-derived CDR1 and CDR2 are SGHKS and YYEKEE (reference sequence). There are 16 residues in the CDR3. The CDR3 DNA reads as TGTGCCAGCAGCTTCGGACTCACGCCTAGCACAGATACGCAGTATTTT. Amino acids: CASSFGLTPSTDTQYF. Full variable domain (rest looked up from reference TRBV5-5 and TRBJ2-3): DAGVTQSPTHLIKTRGQQVTLRCSPISGHKSVSWYQQVLGQGPQFIFQYYEKEERGRGNFPDRFSARQFPNYSSELNVNALLLGDSALYLCASSFGLTPSTDTQYFGPGTRLTVL.

J is TRBJ1-5 and V is TRBV9, with D unresolved. There are 15 residues in the CDR3. The germline CDR1 and CDR2 sequences are SGDLS and YYNGEE. Trimming pared 0 bases from V and 3 bases from J, leaving 10 bases between. The DNA of the CDR3 is TGTGCCAGCAGCGTAGAGGGAGAACTCAATCAGCCCCAGCATTTT. Translation gives CASSVEGELNQPQHF. Full variable domain (missing parts from reference TRBV9 and TRBJ1-5): DSGVTQTPKHLITATGQRVTLRCSPRSGDLSVYWYQQSLDQGLQFLIQYYNGEERAKGNILERFSAQQFPDLHSELNLSSLELGDSALYFCASSVEGELNQPQHFGDGTRLSIL.

The rearrangement links TRBV28 to TRBJ1-1; 8 bases match TRBD1. J gave up 4 bases and V 2 bases, and 3 bases lay outside the gene matches. Germline V gene data show CDR1 as MDHEN and CDR2 as SYDVKM. The CDR3 has 14 amino acids. The CDR3 region has the DNA TGTGCCAGCAGTTTAGACACAGGGGGCACTGAAGCTTTCTTT. It encodes CASSLDTGGTEAFF.

This rearrangement joins TRBV5-4 to TRBJ1-2; possible D gene TRBD1, 5 bases. CDR1 is SGHNT, CDR2 YYREEE, per germline (reference sequence). Trimming stripped 4 bases from V and 7 bases from J, with 20 bases between. This CDR3 has 15 amino acids. CDR3 in amino acids: CASSHRDWSWGGYTF. The CDR3 bases are TGTGCCAGCAGCCACCGGGACTGGAGCTGGGGTGGCTACACCTTC.